A single sample gave rise to the 32 T cell receptor beta chains below, sequenced in a study of shared clonotypes between healthy human individuals. Assay: immunoSEQ multiplex PCR; the TCRdb copy retains only in-frame clones and omits some. The top ten clones hold roughly 17% of a sample with around 320,000 clones, roughly 84% of them seen once. The sample taken for sequencing was memory CD8+ T cells sorted from blood. Stated subset: CD45RO+ cells pooled with CCR7-negative TemRA cells. The receptors stem from a man between 18 and 35 years old in good health.

The chain recombines TRBV28 with TRBJ2-5; D gene uncertain. Germline CDR1 is MDHEN and CDR2 is SYDVKM. The CDR3 totals 15 residues. Trimming cost V 5 bases and J 2 bases, with 15 bases left between them. The chain's CDR3 is CASSPIHWIQETQYF. The CDR3, as DNA: TGTGCCAGCAGTCCCATTCACTGGATTCAAGAGACCCAGTACTTC.

The chain employs TRBV27 and TRBJ2-4, with 15 bases identical to TRBD2. The V and J ends lost 5 bases and 1 base, in that order; junction bases with no gene match: 12. CDR3 length equals 20 residues. The germline gives CDR1 MNHEY, CDR2 SMNVEV (reference sequence). The CDR3 here is CASSDRRGLAGGVAKNIQYF. CDR3 coding DNA: TGTGCCAGCAGTGACCGTCGGGGACTAGCGGGAGGAGTGGCCAAAAACATTCAGTACTTC.

The CDR3 loop reads CASSPAASGAYEQYF. In DNA form, the CDR3 reads TGCGCCAGCAGCCCCGCCGCTAGCGGTGCCTACGAGCAGTACTTC. This rearrangement joins TRBV5-1 to TRBJ2-7, with TRBD2 matching 7 bases. This CDR3 has 15 residues. The germline V gene encodes CDR1 SGHRS and CDR2 YFSETQ. V gave up 4 bases and J gave up 2 bases; unmatched junction bases: 9.

The chain links TRBV6-6 to TRBJ2-1; 8 bases fit TRBD1. The germline V gene encodes CDR1 MNHNY and CDR2 SVGAGI (reference sequence). This CDR3 comprises 15 residues. V dropped 2 bases and J dropped 7; count of bases not matched to a gene: 7. CDR3 loop: CASSYGGQALNEQFF. CDR3 coding DNA: TGTGCCAGCAGTTACGGGGGACAGGCCCTGAATGAGCAGTTCTTC.

This clone occurred once. The genes are TRBV5-4 and TRBJ1-4; TRBD1 matches 8 bases. Germline assignment: CDR1 SGHNT and CDR2 YYREEE (reference sequence). The CDR3 extends over 15 amino acids. Unmatched junction bases numbered 8, after V lost 2 bases and J lost 8 bases. CDR3 residues: CASSFPGTGGEKLFF. Here the CDR3 DNA reads TGTGCCAGCAGCTTTCCCGGGACAGGCGGAGAAAAACTGTTTTTT.

The gene calls are TRBV4-3 and TRBJ2-1; 9 nucleotides match TRBD2. J was trimmed by 6 bases and V by 0 bases; bases with no gene match: 6. This CDR3 has 16 residues. In germline, CDR1 is LGHNA, CDR2 YSLEER. Written as DNA, the CDR3 is TGCGCCAGCAGCCAAGACGGCGGGAGGGCCTCCAATGAGCAGTTCTTC. It translates to CASSQDGGRASNEQFF.

The chain combines TRBV29-1 with TRBJ1-2; D not resolved. Germline lookup yields CDR1 SQVTM and CDR2 ANQGSEA. The CDR3 contains 15 residues. Trimming took off 4 bases at V and 4 bases at J, with 19 bases between the two ends. The CDR3 sequence: CSVAVRKGVGYGYTF. The CDR3 DNA reads TGCAGCGTTGCGGTCAGGAAGGGCGTAGGCTATGGCTACACCTTC.

As to this clone: The junction and the germline gene differ at one end; a read error may be behind it. This rearrangement joins TRBV7-7 to TRBJ2-5; TRBD1 matches at 7 bases. The CDR3 covers 14 residues. The germline V gene has CDR1 SSHAT and CDR2 FNYEAQ (reference sequence). DNA of the CDR3: TGTGCTAGCAGCTCGTCACAGGGGTTTGGGACCCAGTACTTC. It translates to CASSSSQGFGTQYF.

The sample holds one count of this clone. The chain uses TRBV2 and TRBJ2-7; D call uncertain. V shed 5 bases and J shed 1 base, with 18 bases lying between them. Germline V gives CDR1 SNHLY, CDR2 FYNNEI. CDR3 length: 16 amino acids. CDR3 DNA: TGTGCCAGCAGTTTTTGGCCTACCGGGTCTTCCTACGAGCAGTACTTC. It yields the protein CASSFWPTGSSYEQYF.

The chain links TRBV6-6 to TRBJ2-7; 9 nucleotides agree with TRBD2. V trimming: 2 bases; J trimming: 4 bases; junction bases outside the gene matches: 3. Per the germline V gene, CDR1 is MNHNY and CDR2 is SVGAGI (reference sequence). The CDR3 extends over 14 amino acids. CDR3 bases: TGTGCCAGCAGTTACGAGCGGGAGGTTTACGAGCAGTACTTC. It encodes CASSYEREVYEQYF.

The rearrangement joins TRBV4-1 to TRBJ1-5; D is uncertain. Trimming removed 0 bases at V and 3 bases at J, with 12 bases between. CDR1 and CDR2 (germline): MGHRA, YSYEKL. The CDR3 has 16 amino acids. CDR3 sequence reads: CASSQETGLINQPQHF. For the CDR3, the DNA is TGCGCCAGCAGCCAAGAGACGGGGTTGATCAATCAGCCCCAGCATTTT.

This rearrangement joins TRBV19 to TRBJ2-7; 9 bases map to TRBD2. The CDR3 loop spans 15 amino acids. J gave up 3 bases and V 1 base, and 4 bases lay outside the gene matches. CDR1 is LNHDA and CDR2 is SQIVND in the germline V gene (reference sequence). CDR3 region: CASSIALAGSYEQYF. For the CDR3, the DNA is TGTGCCAGTAGTATAGCGCTAGCGGGGAGCTACGAGCAGTACTTC.

The genes are TRBV4-1 and TRBJ2-1; D is uncertain. This CDR3 contains 15 residues. Germline V gene data show CDR1 as MGHRA and CDR2 as YSYEKL. The V and J ends lost 0 bases and 4 bases respectively, with 10 bases between them. Here the CDR3 DNA reads TGCGCCAGCAGCCAAGATCTTGGGAAGTACAATGAGCAGTTCTTC. Amino acid sequence: CASSQDLGKYNEQFF.

The chain is built from TRBV10-1 and TRBJ2-3, with TRBD2 matching 10 bases. Germline-derived CDR1 and CDR2 are WNHNN and SYGVQD (reference sequence). CDR3 length: 15 residues. Trimming took 2 bases from V and 4 from J; bases not matched to a gene: 3. CDR3 bases: TGCGCCAGCAGTGAGCTCCTAGCGGGGGCAGATACGCAGTATTTT. This sequence encodes CASSELLAGADTQYF.

The V and J genes are TRBV2 and TRBJ2-7; D gene uncertain. V lost 0 bases, J lost 3 bases, and 9 bases lay in between. The CDR3 runs to 14 residues. The germline V gene has CDR1 SNHLY and CDR2 FYNNEI. CDR3 amino acids: CASSEAPRGYEQYF. Here the CDR3 DNA reads TGTGCCAGCAGTGAAGCGCCCCGAGGCTACGAGCAGTACTTC. Using reference TRBV2 and TRBJ2-7 for the parts outside the CDR3, the full variable domain is EPEVTQTPSHQVTQMGQEVILRCVPISNHLYFYWYRQILGQKVEFLVSFYNNEISEKSEIFDDQFSVERPDGSNFTLKIRSTKLEDSAMYFCASSEAPRGYEQYFGPGTRLTVT.

On this clone: Given a far larger clone just one base away, this is likely a sequencing read error. The chain uses TRBV7-2 and TRBJ1-2; D is possibly TRBD1 (5 bases). The CDR3 contains 13 residues. The germline CDR1 and CDR2 sequences are SGHTA and FQGNSA. V was trimmed by 1 base and J by 4 bases, leaving 7 bases between them. In DNA form, the CDR3 reads TGTGCCAGCAGCTTAGGGGACCCCTATGGCTACACCTTC. Protein sequence: CASSLGDPYGYTF.

V and J are TRBV4-1 and TRBJ2-3; D unclear. The V gene lost 3 bases and the J gene lost 0 bases, with 10 bases spanning the gap. This CDR3 contains 15 residues. The V gene's germline CDR1 is MGHRA and CDR2 YSYEKL. This chain's CDR3 is CASSHPALSTDTQYF. CDR3 nucleotide sequence: TGCGCCAGCAGCCACCCGGCCCTTAGCACAGATACGCAGTATTTT.

This chain connects TRBV27 to TRBJ2-7; no definite D call. Per germline, CDR1 MNHEY and CDR2 SMNVEV (reference sequence). This CDR3 contains 13 residues. Trimming shortened V by 6 bases and J by 3 bases, and 12 bases separated the two germline ends. Here the CDR3 reads CASSDNGNYEQYF. The CDR3 DNA reads TGTGCCAGCAGCGATAATGGGAACTACGAGCAGTACTTC.

Worth noting for this clone: Compared with germline, one end of the junction differs, possibly owing to a read error. The chain has TRBV7-7 and TRBJ1-1; 7 positions agree with TRBD1. The CDR3 is made up of 13 amino acids. CDR1 is SSHAT, CDR2 FNYEAQ, per germline (reference sequence). The CDR3 nucleotides read TGTGCTAGCAGCATCCGACAGGGCACTGAAGCTTTCTTT. Translation gives CASSIRQGTEAFF.

CDR3 nucleotide sequence: TGCGCCGCGGCCTGGACAGGGTTTAAAGATACGCAGTATTTT. Translation gives CAAAWTGFKDTQYF. The chain uses TRBV4-1 and TRBJ2-3; 8 bases match TRBD1. The length of the CDR3 is 14 residues. Germline V lookup: CDR1 MGHRA, CDR2 YSYEKL. Losses at the gene ends were 11 bases for V and 5 bases for J; bases not matched to a gene: 12.

The chain has TRBV25-1 and TRBJ1-4, with 10 bases aligning to TRBD1. J lost 10 bases, V lost 7 bases, and 6 bases had no gene match. CDR1 is MGHDK and CDR2 is SYGVNS in the germline V gene. This CDR3 is 13 amino acids long. CDR3 sequence reads: CASTGTGVSKLFF. CDR3 bases: TGTGCCAGCACCGGGACAGGGGTTTCAAAACTGTTTTTT.

This rearrangement joins TRBV10-2 to TRBJ2-7; D unclear. Deletions cut 0 bases from V and 3 bases from J, with 9 bases between. The CDR3 spans 14 residues. Per the germline V gene, CDR1 is WSHSY and CDR2 is SAAADI. This CDR3 reads CASSESHKDYEQYF. DNA of the CDR3: TGCGCCAGCAGTGAGTCGCACAAGGACTACGAGCAGTACTTC.

Details on this clone: A junction end diverges from the germline sequence, so it may reflect a read error. The V call is TRBV10-3, the J call TRBJ2-7, with TRBD2 identical over 8 bases. Germline CDR1 is ENHRY and CDR2 is SYGVKD. The CDR3 has 12 residues. CDR3 protein: CAISRGLEVEEF. In DNA form, the CDR3 reads TGTGCCATCAGCCGGGGACTAGAAGTGGAGGAGTTC.

As concerns this clone: The sample carries other DNA sequences with the same CDR3. J is TRBJ2-7 and V is TRBV5-1; weak D call: TRBD2 (6 bases). The length of the CDR3 is 14 residues. The germline V and J ends were trimmed by 0 bases and 3 bases, with 10 bases remaining between them. Germline-derived CDR1 and CDR2 are SGHRS and YFSETQ. The CDR3 is CASSLEGGDYEQYF. The CDR3, as DNA: TGCGCCAGCAGCTTGGAGGGCGGGGACTACGAGCAGTACTTC.

The chain uses TRBV2 and TRBJ1-6, with unresolved D. CDR3 length: 12 residues. From germline, CDR1 is SNHLY and CDR2 FYNNEI. V lost 6 bases and J 6 bases, leaving 6 bases between the germline ends. The CDR3 sequence: CASRHSNSPLHF. The CDR3 bases are TGTGCCAGCAGACACAGTAATTCACCCCTCCACTTT.

The chain links TRBV10-3 to TRBJ2-5, with 15 bases identical to TRBD2. V gave up 2 bases and J gave up 5 bases; unmatched junction bases: 0. This CDR3 contains 15 residues. The germline gives CDR1 ENHRY, CDR2 SYGVKD. The CDR3 DNA reads as TGTGCCATCAGTGAGGGGACTAGCGGGAGGGAGACCCAGTACTTC. Its translation is CAISEGTSGRETQYF.

V is TRBV4-3 and J is TRBJ2-1; no clear D gene. Trimming cost V 4 bases and J 7 bases, with 11 bases left between them. Per germline, CDR1 LGHNA and CDR2 YSLEER. The CDR3 has 13 residues. CDR3 coding DNA: TGCGCCAGCAGCCCCCCTGGCACAAATGAGCAGTTCTTC. Amino acids: CASSPPGTNEQFF.

The rearrangement joins TRBV29-1 to TRBJ1-1, with no clear D. Germline V gives CDR1 SQVTM, CDR2 ANQGSEA. This CDR3 region has 14 residues. The germline V and J ends were trimmed by 6 bases and 3 bases, with 17 bases remaining between them. CDR3 loop: CSVGPGLSYTEAFF. DNA for the CDR3: TGCAGCGTCGGCCCGGGCCTATCCTACACTGAAGCTTTCTTT.

The chain has TRBV4-3 and TRBJ2-1, with TRBD2 matching 9 bases. V lost 0 bases, J lost 6 bases, and 9 bases stayed unmatched. From germline, CDR1 is LGHNA and CDR2 YSLEER. The CDR3 totals 17 residues. The CDR3 DNA is TGCGCCAGCAGCCAAGATCTTCTAGCGGGACCAACCAATGAGCAGTTCTTC. Protein product: CASSQDLLAGPTNEQFF.

J is TRBJ2-7 and V is TRBV9, with 8 positions matching TRBD1. V shed 0 bases and J 7 bases; nucleotides not matched to a gene: 9. The CDR3 spans 15 residues. Germline CDR1 SGDLS, CDR2 YYNGEE. The CDR3 bases are TGTGCCAGCAGCGTAGCCGGACAGGGCGTAGAGGAGCAGTACTTC. Protein sequence: CASSVAGQGVEEQYF.

The V and J genes are TRBV6-1 and TRBJ2-7; D not resolved. Germline loops: CDR1 MNHNS, CDR2 SASEGT. The CDR3 runs 10 residues. The V gene lost 8 bases and the J gene lost 4 bases, with 6 bases spanning the gap. This CDR3 reads CASRLYEQYF. DNA for the CDR3: TGTGCCAGCCGTCTGTACGAGCAGTACTTC.

The chain carries TRBV4-1 and TRBJ2-1; D is unresolved. This CDR3 is built from 16 residues. V was cut by 1 base and J by 3 bases, with 13 bases left in between. Germline CDR1 reads MGHRA; CDR2 reads YSYEKL. The CDR3 DNA follows: TGCGCCAGCAGCCAAGGACGGCGCGCTGTCTACAATGAGCAGTTCTTC. The encoded protein is CASSQGRRAVYNEQFF.